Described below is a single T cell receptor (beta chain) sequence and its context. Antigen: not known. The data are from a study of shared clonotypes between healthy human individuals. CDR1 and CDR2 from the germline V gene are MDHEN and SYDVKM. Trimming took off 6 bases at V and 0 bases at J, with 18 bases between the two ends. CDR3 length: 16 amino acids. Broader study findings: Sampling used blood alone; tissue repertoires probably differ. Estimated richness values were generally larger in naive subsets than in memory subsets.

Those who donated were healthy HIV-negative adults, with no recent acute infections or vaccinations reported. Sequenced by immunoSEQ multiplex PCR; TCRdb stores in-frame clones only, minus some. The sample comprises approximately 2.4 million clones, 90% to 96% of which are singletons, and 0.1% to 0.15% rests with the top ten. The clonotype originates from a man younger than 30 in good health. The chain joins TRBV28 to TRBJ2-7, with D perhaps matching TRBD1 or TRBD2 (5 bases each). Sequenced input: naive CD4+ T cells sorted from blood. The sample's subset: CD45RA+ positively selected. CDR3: CASSFGGPKSSYEQYF. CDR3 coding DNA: TGTGCCAGCAGCTTTGGGGGTCCCAAAAGCTCCTACGAGCAGTACTTC.